These 29 T cell receptor beta chains originate from one sample sequenced in a study of cytomegalovirus exposure and HLA in healthy donors (dated by TCRdb to the late 2010s). Libraries were prepared through the immunoSEQ multiplex PCR assay. For the multiplex PCR, a mixture combining 60 forward primers for TCR Vbeta segments and 13 reverse primers for TCR Jbeta segments was used. This immuneACCESS table, as held by TCRdb, lists in-frame sequences with V and J called but not all clones. Of the missing ones, under half trace to an unresolved V gene in checked studies; the others have no known cause. The sample table shows 130,000 to 150,000 clones, and around 79% are seen once. 2.5% to 3.5% of the sample is held by the ten biggest clonotypes. Specimen: PBMCs. The receptors stem from a male donor in good health and CMV-seronegative.

J is TRBJ2-5 and V is TRBV19; unclear D gene. V lost 1 base and J lost 5, with 11 bases in between. Germline V lookup: CDR1 LNHDA, CDR2 SQIVND (reference sequence). The CDR3 contains 14 residues. For the CDR3, the DNA is TGTGCCAGTAGTATAGCTCCGACTTCGGAGACCCAGTACTTC. Encoded protein: CASSIAPTSETQYF.

This rearrangement joins TRBV7-9 to TRBJ2-5; unclear D gene. Germline lookup yields CDR1 SEHNR and CDR2 FQNEAQ (reference sequence). This CDR3 is built from 15 residues. With 5 bases removed from V and 4 bases from J, the gap between germline ends came to 17 bases. In nucleotides, the CDR3 is TGTGCCAGCAGCCCCCCCTTTAGAGTCGGAGAGACCCAGTACTTC. This gives the protein CASSPPFRVGETQYF.

The chain recombines TRBV6-1 with TRBJ1-1; 7 nucleotides match TRBD1. Per the germline V gene, CDR1 is MNHNS and CDR2 is SASEGT. The J segment lost 4 bases and the V segment lost 5 bases, leaving 7 bases of the junction unmatched. The CDR3 extends over 14 amino acids. The CDR3 loop is CASSSTTGSTEAFF. Written as DNA, the CDR3 is TGTGCCAGCAGTAGTACGACAGGGAGCACTGAAGCTTTCTTT.

CDR3 nucleotides: TGTGCCAGCAGTTATTTGGGGGGCTCTGGAAACACCATATATTTT. Protein: CASSYLGGSGNTIYF. The V and J genes are TRBV6-5 and TRBJ1-3, with D possibly TRBD1 on 5 matching bases. The length of the CDR3 is 15 residues. V lost 3 bases and J 0 bases, leaving 9 bases between the germline ends. Germline lookup yields CDR1 MNHEY and CDR2 SVGAGI.

The V call is TRBV10-3, the J call TRBJ1-2, with D perhaps TRBD1 (6 bases). Germline assignment: CDR1 ENHRY and CDR2 SYGVKD. The length of the CDR3 is 15 residues. V was trimmed by 3 bases and J by 5 bases, leaving 16 bases between them. The CDR3 DNA sequence: TGTGCCATCAGTGATCCGGACAGACCGAGGTATGGCTACACCTTC. It yields the protein CAISDPDRPRYGYTF.

The V gene is TRBV18, the J gene TRBJ2-1; 9 nucleotides agree with TRBD2. The germline V gene encodes CDR1 KGHSH and CDR2 LQKENI. The length of the CDR3 is 18 residues. V shed 0 bases, J shed 4 bases, and the junction held 10 bases outside the gene matches. CDR3 DNA: TGTGCCAGCTCACCACCTCCGGCACCGGGACTAGCATACAATGAGCAGTTCTTC. Amino acid sequence: CASSPPPAPGLAYNEQFF.

The chain combines TRBV11-3 with TRBJ1-2, with 11 bases matching TRBD1. With V trimmed by 1 base and J by 8 bases, 6 bases remained unmatched. Germline CDR1 SGHNT, CDR2 YENEEA. The CDR3 is 15 amino acids. The CDR3 is CASSLVPGQGGGYTF. The CDR3 bases are TGTGCCAGCAGCTTAGTTCCGGGACAGGGGGGAGGCTACACCTTC.

The chain is built from TRBV5-1 and TRBJ1-1; 7 bases fit TRBD1. CDR1 is SGHRS, CDR2 YFSETQ, per germline. V trimming: 4 bases; J trimming: 4 bases; junction bases outside the gene matches: 4. There are 13 residues in the CDR3. CDR3 nucleotides: TGCGCCAGCAGCCATCAGGGGGGCACTGAAGCTTTCTTT. Residues: CASSHQGGTEAFF.

This rearrangement joins TRBV10-1 to TRBJ1-1; no clear D. Germline V gene lookup returns CDR1 WNHNN and CDR2 SYGVQD (reference sequence). The CDR3 runs to 11 residues. V dropped 4 bases and J dropped 8 bases, with 8 bases sitting between them. CDR3 DNA: TGCGCCAGCAGTGGAGACAAGGAAGCTTTCTTT. Protein sequence: CASSGDKEAFF.

The rearrangement uses TRBV7-9 and TRBJ1-2, with 8 nucleotides matching TRBD1. V trimming: 2 bases; J trimming: 4 bases; junction bases outside the gene matches: 3. The CDR3 contains 14 residues. CDR1 SEHNR and CDR2 FQNEAQ come from the germline V gene (reference sequence). Here the CDR3 reads CASSLSRGPYGYTF. CDR3 sequence (DNA): TGTGCCAGCAGCTTAAGCAGGGGGCCCTATGGCTACACCTTC.

This clone was counted between two and nine times. This chain joins TRBV9 and TRBJ1-3; the D is unclear. The V gene's germline CDR1 is SGDLS and CDR2 YYNGEE. The CDR3 has 15 residues. The germline V and J ends were trimmed by 4 bases and 0 bases, with 11 bases remaining between them. The CDR3 is CASSPAHSSGNTIYF. The CDR3 DNA is TGTGCCAGCAGCCCCGCCCACAGCTCTGGAAACACCATATATTTT.

The chain recombines TRBV11-3 with TRBJ2-5; 9 bases are a match to TRBD1. Per germline, CDR1 SGHNT and CDR2 YENEEA. The CDR3 is 15 amino acids. V was clipped by 5 bases and J by 5 bases; unmatched bases: 9. The CDR3 bases are TGTGCCAGCAGCCACCCGGACAGGGGAGTCGAGACCCAGTACTTC. Amino acid sequence: CASSHPDRGVETQYF. Variable domain in full (rest from reference TRBV11-3 and TRBJ2-5): EAGVVQSPRYKIIEKKQPVAFWCNPISGHNTLYWYLQNLGQGPELLIRYENEEAVDDSQLPKDRFSAERLKGVDSTLKIQPAELGDSAVYLCASSHPDRGVETQYFGPGTRLLVL.

The J gene is TRBJ2-5, the V gene TRBV5-1; 11 bases agree with TRBD1. The CDR3 spans 14 residues. The J segment lost 4 bases and the V segment lost 4 bases, leaving 3 bases of the junction unmatched. Germline CDR1 and CDR2: SGHRS and YFSETQ. The CDR3 coding sequence is TGCGCCAGCAGCAGGGACAGGGGGTTAGAGACCCAGTACTTC. It codes for CASSRDRGLETQYF.

The chain combines TRBV7-2 with TRBJ1-1, with 7 bases matching TRBD1. V lost 5 bases and J lost 0; bases outside the gene matches: 9. Germline-derived CDR1 and CDR2 are SGHTA and FQGNSA. This CDR3 has 16 residues. DNA of the CDR3: TGTGCCAGCAGCACGGGGACAGCAGAATTGAACACTGAAGCTTTCTTT. Its translation is CASSTGTAELNTEAFF.

The genes are TRBV30 and TRBJ1-4; D is undetermined. Germline V lookup: CDR1 GTSNPN, CDR2 SVGIG (reference sequence). The CDR3 runs 13 residues. Trimming took 5 bases from V and 0 from J, leaving 7 bases between them. CDR3: CAWCRSTNEKLFF. The DNA of the CDR3 is TGTGCCTGGTGCAGATCAACTAATGAAAAACTGTTTTTT.

The chain uses TRBV7-9 and TRBJ1-2, with D possibly being TRBD1 (6 bases). Germline V gene sequence: CDR1 SEHNR, CDR2 FQNEAQ (reference sequence). This CDR3 comprises 14 residues. V shed 0 bases and J shed 9 bases, with 14 bases lying between them. The CDR3 coding sequence is TGTGCCAGCAGCTTAGCGTCTACAGGGCGCAGCTACACCTTC. It specifies CASSLASTGRSYTF.

Note on this clone: The limits of the CDR3 on the DNA are not certain, so only TCRdb's listed CDR3 is given. The CDR3 region is CASSFAGGATYGYPF. The chain combines TRBV13 with TRBJ1-2; the table's D call TRBD1 went unverified against the DNA. The CDR3 totals 15 residues, both ends included. Per germline, CDR1 PRHDT and CDR2 FYEKMQ (reference sequence).

This rearrangement joins TRBV7-3 to TRBJ2-1; maybe TRBD1 (6 bases). CDR1 and CDR2 (germline): SGHTA, FQGTGA. The CDR3 spans 14 residues. With 8 bases removed from V and 2 bases from J, the gap between germline ends came to 13 bases. The CDR3 DNA sequence: TGTGCCAGCGCTGGGGGCACGGCCTACAATGAGCAGTTCTTC. It yields the protein CASAGGTAYNEQFF.

The J gene is TRBJ1-3, the V gene TRBV5-6, with D tentatively TRBD1 (6 bases). The V gene's germline CDR1 is SGHDT and CDR2 YYEEEE. The CDR3 has 19 amino acids. V was shortened by 0 bases and J by 2 bases, with 21 bases between the two germline ends. The CDR3 DNA sequence: TGTGCCAGCAGCTTGGTCCCCCCAGGGGAGCCTTCGGCTGGAAACACCATATATTTT. Its protein is CASSLVPPGEPSAGNTIYF.

The chain employs TRBV9 and TRBJ1-1; D possibly corresponds to TRBD1 (6 bases). The V end was cut by 3 bases, the J end by 3 bases, with 9 bases between. CDR3 length: 13 residues. Per the germline V gene, CDR1 is SGDLS and CDR2 is YYNGEE. This chain's CDR3 is CASSAQGYTEAFF. CDR3 nucleotides: TGTGCCAGCAGCGCCCAGGGGTACACTGAAGCTTTCTTT.

This clone has a single count. V and J are TRBV7-3 and TRBJ2-3, with 8 bases lining up with TRBD1. The length of the CDR3 is 16 residues. V was pared by 5 bases and J by 1 base, with 8 bases of the junction left unmatched. Germline V gene lookup returns CDR1 SGHTA and CDR2 FQGTGA. The CDR3 DNA is TGTGCCAGCAGCACCCACCAGGGGGCCGGCACAGATACGCAGTATTTT. Protein: CASSTHQGAGTDTQYF.

V and J are TRBV10-2 and TRBJ2-5; D gene unclear. The V gene lost 2 bases and the J gene lost 2 bases, with 9 bases spanning the gap. Germline-derived CDR1 and CDR2 are WSHSY and SAAADI. The length of the CDR3 is 14 residues. DNA of the CDR3: TGCGCCAGCAGTGAGGTTTACATGCAAGAGACCCAGTACTTC. Its protein is CASSEVYMQETQYF.

Concerning this clone: One junction end disagrees with the germline gene, perhaps due to a read error. The chain carries TRBV7-7 and TRBJ2-2; 8 bases are a match to TRBD2. In germline, CDR1 is SSHAT, CDR2 FNYEAQ (reference sequence). The CDR3 length is 17 residues. CDR3 nucleotides: TGTGCTAGCAGCCCTCGAAGCGGGAGCGGTAACCCCGGGGAGCTGTTTTTT. Translated: CASSPRSGSGNPGELFF.

The chain combines TRBV30 with TRBJ2-1; 14 bases align to TRBD2. V dropped 3 bases and J dropped 16; count of bases not matched to a gene: 11. Germline V lookup: CDR1 GTSNPN, CDR2 SVGIG (reference sequence). This CDR3 is 14 amino acids long. The DNA for the CDR3 is TGTGCCTGGAGACGGGGACTAGCGGGAGACGGTTATTTCTTC. It codes for CAWRRGLAGDGYFF.

V gene TRBV9 combines with J gene TRBJ2-2; 8 bases line up with TRBD1. Germline V gene sequence: CDR1 SGDLS, CDR2 YYNGEE. The CDR3 loop spans 15 amino acids. V dropped 2 bases and J dropped 4; count of bases not matched to a gene: 4. As DNA, the CDR3 is TGTGCCAGCAGCGTCGGCAGGGGGCTCACCGGGGAGCTGTTTTTT. Protein product: CASSVGRGLTGELFF.

The chain employs TRBV5-6 and TRBJ2-4; D is unresolved. V shed 2 bases and J shed 0 bases, with 12 bases lying between them. Per the germline V gene, CDR1 is SGHDT and CDR2 is YYEEEE. The CDR3 extends over 16 amino acids. CDR3 DNA sequence: TGTGCCAGCAGCTTTTTACAAGTAACAGCCAAAAACATTCAGTACTTC. Translation gives CASSFLQVTAKNIQYF.

V is TRBV4-1 and J is TRBJ2-7, with 7 bases matching TRBD2. Trimming at V came to 4 bases and at J to 3 bases, leaving 12 bases not matched to a gene. CDR1 is MGHRA and CDR2 is YSYEKL in the germline V gene. The CDR3 extends over 16 amino acids. CDR3 protein: CASSRDQRGLSYEQYF. CDR3 DNA sequence: TGCGCCAGCAGCCGGGACCAGCGGGGACTCAGCTACGAGCAGTACTTC.

This clone was counted only a few times. The V and J genes are TRBV5-1 and TRBJ1-2, with D tentatively TRBD1 (6 bases). This CDR3 has 14 amino acids. Trimming left V 6 bases short and J 2 bases short, with 14 bases between. Looked up from germline, CDR1 is SGHRS and CDR2 is YFSETQ. The CDR3 spells CASTLGQLNYGYTF. In DNA form, the CDR3 reads TGCGCCAGCACCCTAGGACAGTTAAACTATGGCTACACCTTC.

The chain is built from TRBV9 and TRBJ1-2; D might be TRBD1 (6 bases). CDR3 length equals 14 residues. Germline lookup yields CDR1 SGDLS and CDR2 YYNGEE. V was cut by 4 bases and J by 5 bases, with 15 bases left in between. CDR3 region: CASSKQGVRYGYTF. DNA of the CDR3: TGTGCCAGCAGCAAACAGGGAGTGCGGTATGGCTACACCTTC.